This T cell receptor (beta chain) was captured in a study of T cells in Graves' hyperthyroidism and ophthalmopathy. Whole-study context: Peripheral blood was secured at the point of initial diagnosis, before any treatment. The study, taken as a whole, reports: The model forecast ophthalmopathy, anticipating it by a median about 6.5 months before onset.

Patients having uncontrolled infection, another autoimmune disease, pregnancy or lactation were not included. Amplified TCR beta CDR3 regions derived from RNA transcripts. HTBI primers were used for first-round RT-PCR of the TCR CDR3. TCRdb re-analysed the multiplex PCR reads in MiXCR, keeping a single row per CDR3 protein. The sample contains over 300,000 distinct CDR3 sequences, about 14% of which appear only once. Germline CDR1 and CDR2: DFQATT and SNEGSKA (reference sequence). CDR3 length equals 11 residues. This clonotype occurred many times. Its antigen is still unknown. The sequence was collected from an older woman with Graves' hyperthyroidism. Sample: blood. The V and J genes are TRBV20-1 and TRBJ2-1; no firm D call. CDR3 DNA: TGCAGCCCCGCATCGGCGAATGAGCAGTTCTTC. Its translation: CSPASANEQFF.